These T cell receptor beta chains were read from a single sample in a study of read filtering for tumor transcriptome and immune sequencing. TCRdb processed the reads anew with MiXCR; each CDR3 protein has one entry. Among some 38,000 distinct CDR3 sequences listed, around 11% were seen once. Specimen: a population of CD138-negative cells sorted from bone marrow. These receptors came from a donor older than 35 with multiple myeloma. The CDR3 runs from the conserved cysteine through the conserved F or W. D genes are given only for firm matches. Some rows mark clone size as missing; the rest say once, few, many or name a class of expanded clone.

J gene,V gene,D gene,clone size,CDR3 DNA,CDR3 protein
TRBJ2-5,TRBV7-2,NA,NA,TGTGCCAGCAGCTTAGGATCCAGGGTCGAGACCCAGTACTTC,CASSLGSRVETQYF
TRBJ2-5,TRBV11-2,NA,NA,TGTGCCGGCAGCTCCCCTGGGGGAGAGACCCAGTACTTC,CAGSSPGGETQYF
TRBJ1-1,TRBV6-6,NA,many,TGTGCCAGCAGTTACGCGGACACTGAAGCTTTCTTT,CASSYADTEAFF
TRBJ2-2,TRBV9,NA,many,TGTGCCAGCAGCCCACGGGGTGGGGCAGGGGACGTGGCCGGGGAGCTGTTTTTT,CASSPRGGAGDVAGELFF
TRBJ2-7,TRBV5-1,NA,NA,TGCGCCAGCAGCCGGGGGAGCTCCTACGAGCAGTACTTC,CASSRGSSYEQYF
TRBJ1-1,TRBV28,NA,NA,TGTGCCAGCATCCCGGGGACGGACGTCTTGGAGGAAGCTTTCTTT,CASIPGTDVLEEAFF
TRBJ2-3,TRBV27,NA,NA,TGTGCCAGCAGTTTTCTTGAGACTAGAGTACCAGATACGCAGTATTTT,CASSFLETRVPDTQYF
TRBJ2-1,TRBV27,TRBD2,NA,TGTGCCAGCACCCCCTGGGGCGGGGGCTACAATGAGCAGTTCTTC,CASTPWGGGYNEQFF
TRBJ2-1,TRBV7-8,NA,many,TGTGCCACAGCTAGCACAGGCCCCTACAATGAGCAGTTCTTC,CATASTGPYNEQFF
TRBJ2-3,TRBV12-3/TRBV12-4,NA,many,TGTGCCAGCAGTTTAGCCTCAGATACGCAGTATTTT,CASSLASDTQYF
TRBJ1-5,TRBV19,NA,NA,TGTGCCAGTGATGAAAAGGCCTTTAGCAATCAGCCCCAGCATTTT,CASDEKAFSNQPQHF
TRBJ2-3,TRBV20-1,TRBD1,many,TGCAGTGCTTCAGGACAGGGGGTAACAGATACGCAGTATTTT,CSASGQGVTDTQYF
TRBJ2-2,TRBV5-1,NA,NA,TGCGCCAGCAGCGTCACAGTATCGAGCACCGGGGAGCTGTTTTTT,CASSVTVSSTGELFF
TRBJ2-5,TRBV28,NA,many,TGTGCCAGCAGCTCCCAGTACCTCCAAGAGACCCAGTACTTC,CASSSQYLQETQYF
TRBJ2-6,TRBV4-1,NA,many,TGCGCCAGCAGGAAGGACGGGAGCGGTGGGGCCAACGTCCTGACTTTC,CASRKDGSGGANVLTF
TRBJ2-7,TRBV20-1,NA,many,TGCAGTGCTAGAGGGGGTTCCTACGAGCAGTACTTC,CSARGGSYEQYF
TRBJ2-7,TRBV6-1,NA,many,TGTGCCAGCAGTGACCTTGCTACGGCCTACGAGCAGTACTTC,CASSDLATAYEQYF
TRBJ2-3,TRBV6-5,TRBD2,many,TGTGCCAGCAGCATGAGCGGGGGGGCTGGCACAGATACGCAGTATTTT,CASSMSGGAGTDTQYF
TRBJ2-3,TRBV6-5,TRBD2,many,TGTGCCAGCAGTTACTCGACGGGGAGGGAGGGGCAGTATTTT,CASSYSTGREGQYF
TRBJ1-2,TRBV20-1,NA,many,TGCAGTGCAAGAATTAGGGGCAACTATGGCTACACCTTC,CSARIRGNYGYTF
TRBJ2-2,TRBV6-6,NA,few,TGTGCCAGCAGTTACTCGTTGGAGCACACCGGGGAGCTGTTTTTT,CASSYSLEHTGELFF